This TCR beta chain is drawn from a study of blood T cell repertoires in COVID-19. Study as a whole: Sites in the United States, Italy and Spain provided acute and convalescent COVID-19 samples. Sample material is recorded as cDNA or gDNA derived from T cells, B-cell-depleted T cells, or PBMCs.

Original processing methods: Nucleated cell number was recorded as an estimate derived from reference gene primer amplification. Sequenced by immunoSEQ multiplex PCR; TCRdb stores in-frame clones only, minus some. That table supplies the V and J calls and clone size; D and trimming were determined from the DNA. The table records roughly 160,000 clones, approximately 85% of them present only once. The CDR3 totals 19 residues. CDR1 SGHRS and CDR2 YFSETQ come from the germline V gene. The junction had 11 bases not matched to a gene; V was cut back by 4 bases and J by 1 base. The specimen was peripheral blood. The TCR comes from a man aged 40-49 years with acute or convalescent COVID-19. This chain links TRBV5-1 with TRBJ1-6, with 10 nucleotides matching TRBD1. The CDR3 region has the DNA TGCGCCAGCAGCCCCTCGGGACAGGGGCGTGGTTCCTATAATTCACCCCTCCACTTT. Protein: CASSPSGQGRGSYNSPLHF.